This is a list of T cell receptor beta chains from one sample in a study of T cell changes during pregnancy in multiple sclerosis. The table came from immunoSEQ multiplex PCR; TCRdb's copy has only in-frame clones and leaves some out. Found here are more than 60,000 clones, roughly 92% of them singletons; the top ten hold under 1.5%. The sequenced sample was peripheral blood, obtained in the second trimester of pregnancy. These receptors originate from a female donor with multiple sclerosis, enrolled in a pregnancy study. The CDR3 runs from the conserved cysteine through the conserved F or W. D genes are given only for firm matches. Expanded clones are given a class, and other clones once, few, many or no size at all.

clone_size: NA
j_call: TRBJ1-3
v_call: TRBV6-5
d_call: NA
cdr3_nt: TGTGCCAGCAGTTATAATGGAGTCTCTGGAAACACCATATATTTT
cdr3_aa: CASSYNGVSGNTIYF

clone_size: NA
j_call: TRBJ1-2
v_call: TRBV7-9
d_call: NA
cdr3_nt: TGTGCCAGCAGCCATGGACAGAACTATGGCTACACCTTC
cdr3_aa: CASSHGQNYGYTF

clone_size: NA
j_call: TRBJ2-5
v_call: TRBV5-1
d_call: TRBD1
cdr3_nt: TGCGCCAGCAGCGGGACAGGGGGACAAGAGACCCAGTACTTC
cdr3_aa: CASSGTGGQETQYF

clone_size: NA
j_call: TRBJ1-2
v_call: TRBV7-2
d_call: TRBD1
cdr3_nt: TGTGCCAGCCGAACCGCAGGGGGCGACGGCTACACCTTC
cdr3_aa: CASRTAGGDGYTF

clone_size: NA
j_call: TRBJ1-2
v_call: TRBV5-1
d_call: TRBD1
cdr3_nt: TGCGCCAGCAGCTTGATCGGGACAGGGCAGCCTGGCTACACCTTC
cdr3_aa: CASSLIGTGQPGYTF

clone_size: NA
j_call: TRBJ1-5
v_call: TRBV6-1
d_call: NA
cdr3_nt: TGTGCCAGCAGTGACCGCCGCCAGTGGTATAGCAATCAGCCCCAGCATTTT
cdr3_aa: CASSDRRQWYSNQPQHF

clone_size: NA
j_call: TRBJ2-5
v_call: TRBV29-1
d_call: TRBD1
cdr3_nt: TGCAGCGCGGGGACAGGGGGGCGAGAGACCCAGTACTTC
cdr3_aa: CSAGTGGRETQYF

clone_size: NA
j_call: TRBJ1-2
v_call: TRBV18
d_call: NA
cdr3_nt: TGTGCCAGCTCACCCCGGGAGGGACATGGCTACACCTTC
cdr3_aa: CASSPREGHGYTF

clone_size: NA
j_call: TRBJ1-4
v_call: TRBV27
d_call: TRBD1
cdr3_nt: TGTGCCAGCCTTAAAACAGGGGGCAGGAGTGAAAAACTGTTTTTT
cdr3_aa: CASLKTGGRSEKLFF

clone_size: NA
j_call: TRBJ2-7
v_call: TRBV7-3
d_call: NA
cdr3_nt: TGTGCCAGCAGAGGAGCCGACTCCTACGAGCAGTACTTC
cdr3_aa: CASRGADSYEQYF

clone_size: few
j_call: TRBJ1-5
v_call: TRBV19
d_call: NA
cdr3_nt: TGTGCCAGTAGGCGAGCATATAGCAATCAGCCCCAGCATTTT
cdr3_aa: CASRRAYSNQPQHF

clone_size: NA
j_call: TRBJ1-6
v_call: TRBV5-1
d_call: TRBD1
cdr3_nt: TGCGCCAGCAGCCTGGACAGGAATTCACCCCTCCACTTT
cdr3_aa: CASSLDRNSPLHF

clone_size: NA
j_call: TRBJ2-1
v_call: TRBV6-5
d_call: TRBD2
cdr3_nt: TGTGCCAGCAGCCCGACTAGCGGGGGTATCAATGAGCAGTTCTTC
cdr3_aa: CASSPTSGGINEQFF

clone_size: NA
j_call: TRBJ1-5
v_call: TRBV11-2
d_call: TRBD1
cdr3_nt: TGTGCCAGCAGCTGGGGGACAGCTAGCAATCAGCCCCAGCATTTT
cdr3_aa: CASSWGTASNQPQHF

clone_size: NA
j_call: TRBJ2-7
v_call: TRBV28
d_call: TRBD1
cdr3_nt: TGTGCCAGCAGTTTTAGGGGACAGACCTACGAGCAGTACTTC
cdr3_aa: CASSFRGQTYEQYF

clone_size: NA
j_call: TRBJ2-1
v_call: TRBV6-4
d_call: TRBD2
cdr3_nt: TGTGCCAGCAGTGACTCCAGGACTAGCGGGGCTCCCTCCTACAATGAGCAGTTCTTC
cdr3_aa: CASSDSRTSGAPSYNEQFF

clone_size: NA
j_call: TRBJ1-1
v_call: TRBV5-6
d_call: NA
cdr3_nt: TGTGCCAGCAACATCTGGAGGGGTACTGAAGCTTTCTTT
cdr3_aa: CASNIWRGTEAFF

clone_size: NA
j_call: TRBJ2-7
v_call: TRBV5-4
d_call: TRBD1
cdr3_nt: TGTGCCAGCAGCTCGAGCGTACGAGGGACAGGGCTATACGAGCAGTACTTC
cdr3_aa: CASSSSVRGTGLYEQYF

clone_size: NA
j_call: TRBJ2-5
v_call: TRBV6-1
d_call: TRBD2
cdr3_nt: TGTGCCAGCAGTGACCTCGGGACTAGCGGGATAGGAGAGACCCAGTACTTC
cdr3_aa: CASSDLGTSGIGETQYF

clone_size: NA
j_call: TRBJ2-2
v_call: TRBV5-1
d_call: TRBD2
cdr3_nt: TGCGCCAGCAGCTTTAGCGGGACGAACACCGGGGAGCTGTTTTTT
cdr3_aa: CASSFSGTNTGELFF

clone_size: once
j_call: TRBJ1-3
v_call: TRBV18
d_call: NA
cdr3_nt: TGTGCCAGCTCACCACCGGGGTTCCAGGGTAGCTCTGGAAACACCATATATTTT
cdr3_aa: CASSPPGFQGSSGNTIYF

clone_size: NA
j_call: TRBJ1-2
v_call: TRBV29-1
d_call: NA
cdr3_nt: TGCAGCGTTACGAGGATTTGGGGGGACTATGGCTACACCTTC
cdr3_aa: CSVTRIWGDYGYTF

clone_size: NA
j_call: TRBJ1-6
v_call: TRBV30
d_call: TRBD1
cdr3_nt: TGTGCCTGGAGTGTAGACGTCGGACAGGGGTCACCCCTCCACTTT
cdr3_aa: CAWSVDVGQGSPLHF

clone_size: NA
j_call: TRBJ1-1
v_call: TRBV2
d_call: NA
cdr3_nt: TGTGCCAGCAGTTCACAGGGTCCAACTGAAGCTTTCTTT
cdr3_aa: CASSSQGPTEAFF

clone_size: NA
j_call: TRBJ1-2
v_call: TRBV28
d_call: TRBD1
cdr3_nt: TGTGCCAGCAGTCTAGGGACAGTGACTTTTTATGGCTACACCTTC
cdr3_aa: CASSLGTVTFYGYTF

clone_size: NA
j_call: TRBJ1-1
v_call: TRBV6-1
d_call: TRBD1
cdr3_nt: TGTGCCAGCGGGGGACAGATGAACACTGAAGCTTTCTTT
cdr3_aa: CASGGQMNTEAFF

clone_size: NA
j_call: TRBJ2-1
v_call: TRBV18
d_call: NA
cdr3_nt: TGTGCCAGCTCACCCAGGGCGTTAGGTGGGGACAATGAGCAGTTCTTC
cdr3_aa: CASSPRALGGDNEQFF

clone_size: once
j_call: TRBJ2-3
v_call: TRBV4-2
d_call: TRBD2
cdr3_nt: TGTGCCAGCAGCCAAGGAAGCGGGGAAACAGATACGCAGTATTTT
cdr3_aa: CASSQGSGETDTQYF

clone_size: NA
j_call: TRBJ2-7
v_call: TRBV5-5
d_call: NA
cdr3_nt: TGTGCCAGCAGCTCAAGTGCAGGGCCCTCCTACGAGCAGTACTTC
cdr3_aa: CASSSSAGPSYEQYF

clone_size: NA
j_call: TRBJ1-1
v_call: TRBV9
d_call: NA
cdr3_nt: TGTGCCAGCAGCCCGGGGGGGCAGGGTTTTACTGAAGCTTTCTTT
cdr3_aa: CASSPGGQGFTEAFF

clone_size: NA
j_call: TRBJ1-4
v_call: TRBV5-1
d_call: NA
cdr3_nt: TGCGCCAGCAGCTTGGAGTCCGGGAACGAAAAACTGTTTTTT
cdr3_aa: CASSLESGNEKLFF

clone_size: NA
j_call: TRBJ2-7
v_call: TRBV5-8
d_call: TRBD2
cdr3_nt: TGTGCCAGCAGTTTTAGCGGGAGGAGGGCCTACGAGCAGTACTTC
cdr3_aa: CASSFSGRRAYEQYF

clone_size: NA
j_call: TRBJ1-2
v_call: TRBV6-1
d_call: TRBD1
cdr3_nt: TGTGCCAGCAGTGAATCGGGACAGGGGGCATATGGCTACACCTTC
cdr3_aa: CASSESGQGAYGYTF

clone_size: NA
j_call: TRBJ2-2
v_call: TRBV2
d_call: TRBD2
cdr3_nt: TGTGCCAGCAGTTGGGACTACCGTCAGTTTTTT
cdr3_aa: CASSWDYRQFF

clone_size: NA
j_call: TRBJ1-6
v_call: TRBV18
d_call: TRBD1
cdr3_nt: TGTGCCAGCTCACCTCCAAGGGGGCGGGTTAATTCACCCCTCCACTTT
cdr3_aa: CASSPPRGRVNSPLHF

clone_size: NA
j_call: TRBJ1-2
v_call: TRBV7-8
d_call: NA
cdr3_nt: TGTGCCAGCAGCATAAGTTTCCTCCGGGGGAAGAACTATGGCTACACCTTC
cdr3_aa: CASSISFLRGKNYGYTF

clone_size: NA
j_call: TRBJ2-3
v_call: TRBV5-1
d_call: TRBD2
cdr3_nt: TGCGCCAGCAGCTGGCGACTAGCGGGGACTACTAGCACAGATACGCAGTATTTT
cdr3_aa: CASSWRLAGTTSTDTQYF

clone_size: NA
j_call: TRBJ1-5
v_call: TRBV6-1
d_call: NA
cdr3_nt: TGTGCCAGCACACACGGACAGACTGGGGATCAGCCCCAGCATTTT
cdr3_aa: CASTHGQTGDQPQHF

clone_size: NA
j_call: TRBJ2-5
v_call: TRBV7-2
d_call: NA
cdr3_nt: TGTGCCAGCAGCTTATTAGATCAAGAGACCCAGTACTTC
cdr3_aa: CASSLLDQETQYF

clone_size: NA
j_call: TRBJ2-7
v_call: TRBV5-1
d_call: NA
cdr3_nt: TGCGCCAGCAGCTTGTTGGGCAGGGGAGGGTACGAGCAGTACTTC
cdr3_aa: CASSLLGRGGYEQYF

clone_size: once
j_call: TRBJ2-2
v_call: TRBV27
d_call: NA
cdr3_nt: TGTGCCAGCAGTTTACTCTGGCGGGAAAACACCGGGGAGCTGTTTTTT
cdr3_aa: CASSLLWRENTGELFF